These 20 T cell receptor beta chains were all obtained from the same sample, sequenced in a study of blood T cell repertoires in COVID-19 (TCRdb year 2020). The library was built by means of the immunoSEQ multiplex PCR assay. Here the immuneACCESS table is served through TCRdb, limited to in-frame sequences with V and J called. Missing clones are a known gap in these copies; in checked studies unresolved V genes cover under half, and the rest lacks a known reason. The sample table records about 59,000 clones; approximately 92% of these occur just once. The top ten constitute roughly 15% of the sample. Input material: peripheral blood. These receptors came from a man older than 75 with acute or convalescent COVID-19.

The chain joins TRBV19 to TRBJ1-1, with TRBD1 matching over 8 bases. Germline CDR1 reads LNHDA; CDR2 reads SQIVND (reference sequence). V lost 5 bases to trimming and J lost 5 bases; unmatched junction nucleotides: 10. The CDR3 has 15 amino acids. CDR3 protein: CASSHQGARRTEAFF. As DNA, the CDR3 is TGTGCCAGTAGTCATCAGGGGGCGCGTCGGACTGAAGCTTTCTTT.

The V call is TRBV6-1, the J call TRBJ1-1; D unresolved. The CDR3 contains 15 residues. The V gene's germline CDR1 is MNHNS and CDR2 SASEGT. Trimming removed 1 base at V and 1 base at J, with 10 bases between. CDR3 sequence (DNA): TGTGCCAGCAGTGAAGTCCCTAACGAGAACACTGAAGCTTTCTTT. Encoded protein: CASSEVPNENTEAFF.

The V gene is TRBV30, the J gene TRBJ2-3; 8 positions match TRBD1. This CDR3 has 13 amino acids. J lost 3 bases, V lost 4 bases, and 3 bases had no gene match. CDR1 and CDR2 (germline): GTSNPN, SVGIG (reference sequence). Here the CDR3 reads CAWNRGFTDTQYF. CDR3 in DNA: TGTGCCTGGAACAGGGGGTTTACAGATACGCAGTATTTT.

V is TRBV14 and J is TRBJ2-1; 9 bases are a match to TRBD2. CDR1 is SGHDN, CDR2 FVKESK, per germline. After removal of 1 base from V and 7 bases from J, the junction contained 5 bases not matched to a gene. The CDR3 has 15 residues. CDR3 DNA sequence: TGTGCCAGCAGCCAAGGGGCGGGGGGGCTAAATGAGCAGTTCTTC. This codes for CASSQGAGGLNEQFF. Complete variable domain (other parts from reference TRBV14 and TRBJ2-1): EAGVTQFPSHSVIEKGQTVTLRCDPISGHDNLYWYRRVMGKEIKFLLHFVKESKQDESGMPNNRFLAERTGGTYSTLKVQPAELEDSGVYFCASSQGAGGLNEQFFGPGTRLTVL.

CDR3 DNA sequence: TGTGCCAGTAACGCAGGGTGGTACACTGAAGCTTTCTTT. Protein product: CASNAGWYTEAFF. The rearrangement joins TRBV19 to TRBJ1-1; D is possibly TRBD1 (5 bases). Germline V lookup: CDR1 LNHDA, CDR2 SQIVND (reference sequence). The germline V and J ends were trimmed by 7 bases and 3 bases, with 12 bases remaining between them. The CDR3 contains 13 residues.

The rearrangement uses TRBV28 and TRBJ1-4, with 7 bases identical to TRBD1. With V trimmed by 9 bases and J by 7 bases, 5 bases remained unmatched. This CDR3 region has 12 residues. The V gene's germline CDR1 is MDHEN and CDR2 SYDVKM. Written as DNA, the CDR3 is TGTGCCAGTGAGGGGGCGGGTGAAAAACTGTTTTTT. It specifies CASEGAGEKLFF.

The rearrangement joins TRBV7-2 to TRBJ2-1; 9 bases line up with TRBD2. This CDR3 has 14 amino acids. CDR1 is SGHTA and CDR2 is FQGNSA in the germline V gene. The CDR3 protein is CASGLAGRHNEQFF. In DNA form, the CDR3 reads TGTGCAAGCGGGCTAGCGGGGCGTCACAATGAGCAGTTCTTC. Full variable domain (rest looked up from reference TRBV7-2 and TRBJ2-1): GAGVSQSPSNKVTEKGKDVELRCDPISGHTALYWYRQSLGQGLEFLIYFQGNSAPDKSGLPSDRFSAERTGGSVSTLTIQRTQQEDSAVYLCASGLAGRHNEQFFGPGTRLTVL.

The J gene is TRBJ1-3, the V gene TRBV30; a weak D match, TRBD1 (6 bases). The V gene's germline CDR1 is GTSNPN and CDR2 SVGIG (reference sequence). The CDR3 totals 14 residues. Trimming pared 3 bases from V and 3 bases from J, leaving 12 bases between. The CDR3 DNA is TGTGCCTGGAGCGTCGGACAGAATGGAAACACCATATATTTT. Translated, it gives CAWSVGQNGNTIYF. Looking up the rest from reference TRBV30 and TRBJ1-3 gives the full variable domain: SQTIHQWPATLVQPVGSPLSLECTVEGTSNPNLYWYRQAAGRGLQLLFYSVGIGQISSEVPQNLSASRPQDRQFILSSKKLLLSDSGFYLCAWSVGQNGNTIYFGEGSWLTVV.

The J gene is TRBJ2-5, the V gene TRBV7-6, with 10 bases that match TRBD1. The germline gives CDR1 SGHVS, CDR2 FNYEAQ. The CDR3 sequence is 15 residues long. V trimming: 5 bases; J trimming: 2 bases; junction bases outside the gene matches: 5. CDR3 loop: CASSLGQGVQETQYF. CDR3 in DNA: TGTGCCAGCAGCCTTGGACAGGGGGTTCAAGAGACCCAGTACTTC. Full variable domain (missing parts from reference TRBV7-6 and TRBJ2-5): GAGVSQSPRYKVTKRGQDVALRCDPISGHVSLYWYRQALGQGPEFLTYFNYEAQQDKSGLPNDRFSAERPEGSISTLTIQRTEQRDSAMYRCASSLGQGVQETQYFGPGTRLLVL.

V usage is TRBV12-3 or TRBV12-4 and J usage is TRBJ2-1, with D unresolved. This CDR3 has 13 amino acids. Trimming pared 5 bases from V and 4 bases from J, leaving 9 bases between. This chain's CDR3 is CASSKQRYNEQFF. The DNA of the CDR3 is TGTGCCAGCAGTAAACAGAGATACAATGAGCAGTTCTTC.

This sequence joins TRBV3-1 (or the pseudogene TRBV3-2) and TRBJ1-2; D ambiguous. V was clipped by 1 base and J by 5 bases, with 8 bases between them. Germline V gene sequence: CDR1 LGHDT, CDR2 YNNKEL (reference sequence). The CDR3 runs 13 residues. Written as DNA, the CDR3 is TGTGCCAGCAGCCAAGTTAGCCCTTATGGCTACACCTTC. Translated: CASSQVSPYGYTF.

The V call is TRBV30, the J call TRBJ1-2; no definite D call. CDR1 is GTSNPN and CDR2 is SVGIG in the germline V gene (reference sequence). This CDR3 spans 11 amino acids. Between the trimmed V and J ends, which lost 6 bases and 2 bases, there was a span of 7 bases. The chain's CDR3 is CACSANYGYTF. In DNA form, the CDR3 reads TGTGCCTGTTCCGCGAACTATGGCTACACCTTC. The full variable domain, in which reference TRBV30 and TRBJ1-2 provide the parts outside the CDR3, is SQTIHQWPATLVQPVGSPLSLECTVEGTSNPNLYWYRQAAGRGLQLLFYSVGIGQISSEVPQNLSASRPQDRQFILSSKKLLLSDSGFYLCACSANYGYTFGSGTRLTVV.

The V gene is TRBV4-2, the J gene TRBJ2-7, with a possible D match to TRBD2 (6 bases). The germline V and J ends were trimmed by 4 bases and 3 bases, with 16 bases remaining between them. There are 15 residues in the CDR3. Per the germline V gene, CDR1 is LGHNA and CDR2 is YNFKEQ. CDR3: CASSPGTQPLYEQYF. The DNA of the CDR3 is TGTGCCAGCAGCCCGGGGACTCAACCCCTCTACGAGCAGTACTTC.

The rearrangement uses TRBV24-1 and TRBJ2-7; TRBD1 aligns across 7 bases. This CDR3 is 12 amino acids long. Germline V gene data show CDR1 as KGHDR and CDR2 as SFDVKD. The J segment lost 3 bases and the V segment lost 9 bases, leaving 4 bases of the junction unmatched. CDR3 in DNA: TGTGCCACCCGGGACAGTAACTACGAGCAGTACTTC. This gives the protein CATRDSNYEQYF.

The genes are TRBV6-1 and TRBJ1-5; D remains ambiguous. Trimming cost V 8 bases and J 5 bases, with 16 bases left between them. The CDR3 consists of 14 residues. Germline loops: CDR1 MNHNS, CDR2 SASEGT. The CDR3 is CASQEGRVDQPQHF. Here the CDR3 DNA reads TGTGCCAGCCAGGAGGGAAGGGTCGATCAGCCCCAGCATTTT.

The rearrangement links TRBV3-1 (or the pseudogene TRBV3-2) to TRBJ2-7; 11 bases fit TRBD2. In germline, CDR1 is LGHDT, CDR2 YNNKEL (reference sequence). This CDR3 is built from 14 residues. Trimming removed 1 base from V and 6 bases from J; junction bases left unmatched: 2. This CDR3 is CASSQGLAGSEQYF. The CDR3 region has the DNA TGTGCCAGCAGCCAAGGACTAGCGGGGTCCGAGCAGTACTTC.

The genes are TRBV10-3 and TRBJ1-4, with D unclear. The V and J ends lost 5 bases and 3 bases respectively, with 10 bases between them. Germline V gene sequence: CDR1 ENHRY, CDR2 SYGVKD. This CDR3 contains 14 residues. CDR3 protein: CAISRPGANEKLFF. CDR3 sequence (DNA): TGTGCCATCAGTCGGCCCGGAGCTAATGAAAAACTGTTTTTT.

This clone was observed once. The chain has TRBV6-5 and TRBJ1-6; possible D gene TRBD1, 6 bases. The CDR3 sequence is 14 residues long. V was clipped by 6 bases and J by 10 bases, with 16 bases between them. From germline, CDR1 is MNHEY and CDR2 SVGAGI. This chain's CDR3 is CASSQTGNGSPLHF. The DNA of the CDR3 is TGTGCCAGCAGCCAAACAGGGAACGGGTCACCCCTCCACTTT.

The CDR3 DNA reads as TGTGCCAGCAGTGAATCCGGGACAGGGGCTCAAGAGACCCAGTACTTC. Protein: CASSESGTGAQETQYF. The rearrangement joins TRBV2 to TRBJ2-5; 10 bases agree with TRBD1. Germline-derived CDR1 and CDR2 are SNHLY and FYNNEI. This CDR3 has 16 residues. The junction had 5 bases not matched to a gene; V was cut back by 2 bases and J by 2 bases.

This sequence joins TRBV4-1 and TRBJ2-3, with 7 bases fitting TRBD1. The junction had 13 bases not matched to a gene; V was cut back by 2 bases and J by 5 bases. The CDR3 loop spans 17 amino acids. Germline V CDR1 and CDR2: MGHRA, YSYEKL. Here the CDR3 reads CASSQTGAGGPGDTQYF. In nucleotides, the CDR3 is TGCGCCAGCAGCCAAACAGGGGCGGGCGGGCCTGGAGATACGCAGTATTTT.